The rows below give T cell receptor beta chains drawn from one sample of a study of blood T cell repertoires in COVID-19. Sequenced by immunoSEQ multiplex PCR; TCRdb stores in-frame clones only, minus some. Among just over 250,000 clones listed, around nine tenths were seen once. Sequencing used peripheral blood. The receptors derive from a woman in her 70s with COVID-19, enrolled during active disease. CDR3s include the opening cysteine and the closing phenylalanine or tryptophan. The order of the fields is V gene, J gene, CDR3 protein.

v_gene: TRBV4-2; j_gene: TRBJ1-6; CDR3aa: CASSQDSRGNSPLHF
v_gene: TRBV27; j_gene: TRBJ2-5; CDR3aa: CASSPWDTQETQYF
v_gene: TRBV2; j_gene: TRBJ1-5; CDR3aa: CASSPGTVGQPQHF
v_gene: TRBV29-1; j_gene: TRBJ2-7; CDR3aa: CSVLVQGANEQYF
v_gene: TRBV11-3; j_gene: TRBJ2-1; CDR3aa: CASSLVGHDWDNEQFF
v_gene: TRBV5-6; j_gene: TRBJ1-4; CDR3aa: CASSPRPPGEKLFF
v_gene: TRBV7-2; j_gene: TRBJ2-3; CDR3aa: CASSLAHRGGADTQYF
v_gene: TRBV7-2; j_gene: TRBJ2-7; CDR3aa: CASSLRTGGSYEQYF
v_gene: TRBV5-5; j_gene: TRBJ1-2; CDR3aa: CASRSGQESAGYTF
v_gene: TRBV29-1; j_gene: TRBJ2-2; CDR3aa: CSVYELNTGELFF
v_gene: TRBV20-1; j_gene: TRBJ1-2; CDR3aa: CSASDRVLVMGGYTF
v_gene: TRBV7-2; j_gene: TRBJ1-1; CDR3aa: CASSLTGDTEAFF
v_gene: TRBV6-5; j_gene: TRBJ1-3; CDR3aa: CASRRDTTYFTIYF
v_gene: TRBV9; j_gene: TRBJ1-4; CDR3aa: CASSVGEGVREKLFF
v_gene: TRBV7-9; j_gene: TRBJ2-1; CDR3aa: CASSSTPRTSGRDEQFF
v_gene: TRBV5-6; j_gene: TRBJ2-7; CDR3aa: CASSLAGQIYEQYF
v_gene: TRBV7-9; j_gene: TRBJ2-1; CDR3aa: CASSFDGATGGNEQFF
v_gene: TRBV6-5; j_gene: TRBJ1-4; CDR3aa: CASSYQWGVDEKLFF
v_gene: TRBV10-3; j_gene: TRBJ1-2; CDR3aa: CAGSTGTDYGYTF
v_gene: TRBV20-1; j_gene: TRBJ2-3; CDR3aa: CSAPRLDTQYF
v_gene: TRBV6-6; j_gene: TRBJ1-6; CDR3aa: CASRRVSSYNSPLHF
v_gene: TRBV19; j_gene: TRBJ1-1; CDR3aa: CASRRNTEAFF
v_gene: TRBV18; j_gene: TRBJ2-1; CDR3aa: CASSPRVKGALYNEQFF
v_gene: TRBV7-3; j_gene: TRBJ1-2; CDR3aa: CASTRQYGYTF
v_gene: TRBV30; j_gene: TRBJ1-2; CDR3aa: CAWSQQGSGYGYTF
v_gene: TRBV30; j_gene: TRBJ1-6; CDR3aa: CAWGEKSSYNSPLHF
v_gene: TRBV27; j_gene: TRBJ2-1; CDR3aa: CASSPTSGSWSEQFF
v_gene: TRBV5-1; j_gene: TRBJ2-2; CDR3aa: CASSLGSPGTGELFF
v_gene: TRBV5-4; j_gene: TRBJ2-3; CDR3aa: CASSFGAGASLDTQYF
v_gene: TRBV24-1; j_gene: TRBJ2-3; CDR3aa: CATSDRGRTDTQYF
v_gene: TRBV5-1; j_gene: TRBJ2-7; CDR3aa: CASSLGGLGEQYF
v_gene: TRBV4-1; j_gene: TRBJ2-1; CDR3aa: CASSQDRTSFEREYNEQFF
v_gene: TRBV5-1; j_gene: TRBJ2-4; CDR3aa: CASSPIRDSGGNIQYF
v_gene: TRBV14; j_gene: TRBJ1-4; CDR3aa: CASSPRGRGSNEKLFF
v_gene: TRBV28; j_gene: TRBJ1-1; CDR3aa: CASSPPGGDTEAFF
v_gene: TRBV30; j_gene: TRBJ1-2; CDR3aa: CAWSVSGTGKDGYTF
v_gene: TRBV30; j_gene: TRBJ2-1; CDR3aa: CAWSASGYNEQFF
v_gene: TRBV5-4; j_gene: TRBJ2-7; CDR3aa: CASSPGGGPTYEQYF
v_gene: TRBV4-2; j_gene: TRBJ2-3; CDR3aa: CASSRPLGEGTDTQYF
v_gene: TRBV6-2/TRBV6-3; j_gene: TRBJ2-1; CDR3aa: CASSYFGGTYNEQFF
v_gene: TRBV4-1; j_gene: TRBJ1-5; CDR3aa: CASSQDRGQGNQPQHF
v_gene: TRBV18; j_gene: TRBJ1-2; CDR3aa: CASSLGGQAAYGYTF
v_gene: TRBV28; j_gene: TRBJ1-2; CDR3aa: CASSLVLGRGLPTYGYTF
v_gene: TRBV6-2/TRBV6-3; j_gene: TRBJ2-1; CDR3aa: CASSGLNNEQFF
v_gene: TRBV2; j_gene: TRBJ2-2; CDR3aa: CASTLTRTANTGELFF
v_gene: TRBV30; j_gene: TRBJ1-2; CDR3aa: CAWITTVGGQARYGYTF
v_gene: TRBV20-1; j_gene: TRBJ2-1; CDR3aa: CSASSNEQFF
v_gene: TRBV30; j_gene: TRBJ1-1; CDR3aa: CAWSVRGEAFF
v_gene: TRBV5-6; j_gene: TRBJ2-3; CDR3aa: CASSLSTGQGTDTQYF
v_gene: TRBV3-1/TRBV3-2; j_gene: TRBJ2-5; CDR3aa: CASSQAATSGVRETQYF
v_gene: TRBV19; j_gene: TRBJ1-5; CDR3aa: CASSGQSNQPQHF
v_gene: TRBV6-5; j_gene: TRBJ1-1; CDR3aa: CASSRSGSTEAFF
v_gene: TRBV28; j_gene: TRBJ2-3; CDR3aa: CASRIGGTDTQYF
v_gene: TRBV5-1; j_gene: TRBJ1-2; CDR3aa: CASSLGRVYGYTF
v_gene: TRBV30; j_gene: TRBJ1-2; CDR3aa: CAWSGNTYYGYTF